Presented here are 22 T cell receptor beta chains from one specimen sequenced in a study of control samples from healthy donors and cancer patients. Sequencing used immunoSEQ multiplex PCR; TCRdb keeps in-frame clones, though not all of them. The repertoire consists of roughly 100,000 clones, with roughly 89% occurring once and the leading ten covering approximately 3%. The specimen was blood. These receptors were taken from a human donor in good health. The donor label of this sample is uncertain.

J is TRBJ2-1 and V is TRBV6-6; TRBD2 matches at 9 bases. The junction had 8 bases not matched to a gene; V was cut back by 2 bases and J by 6 bases. The CDR3 totals 16 residues. Germline CDR1 reads MNHNY; CDR2 reads SVGAGI (reference sequence). The CDR3 region has the DNA TGTGCCAGCAGTTACCCGTTAGCGGGGGTGGGCAATGAGCAGTTCTTC. This translates into CASSYPLAGVGNEQFF.

The V call is TRBV18, the J call TRBJ2-4; D is unresolved. Germline V gene data show CDR1 as KGHSH and CDR2 as LQKENI. V lost 4 bases to trimming and J lost 1 base, with 11 bases between them. CDR3 size: 15 residues. DNA of the CDR3: TGTGCCAGCTCACAGGGATTAGGGGCCAAAAACATTCAGTACTTC. Protein product: CASSQGLGAKNIQYF.

This sequence joins TRBV18 and TRBJ2-5; 15 bases agree with TRBD2. The ends lost 4 bases at V and 0 bases at J; junction bases unmatched: 6. CDR1 and CDR2 from the germline V gene are KGHSH and LQKENI. The CDR3 contains 18 residues. CDR3 loop: CASSQGLAGGRNQETQYF. CDR3 sequence (DNA): TGTGCCAGCTCACAAGGACTAGCGGGGGGGCGCAACCAAGAGACCCAGTACTTC. Filled out from reference TRBV18 and TRBJ2-5, the complete variable domain reads NAGVMQNPRHLVRRRGQEARLRCSPMKGHSHVYWYRQLPEEGLKFMVYLQKENIIDESGMPKERFSAEFPKEGPSILRIQQVVRGDSAAYFCASSQGLAGGRNQETQYFGPGTRLLVL.

The chain recombines TRBV19 with TRBJ2-2, with unresolved D. Deletions cut 5 bases from V and 9 bases from J, with 10 bases between. The CDR3 is 12 amino acids. From germline, CDR1 is LNHDA and CDR2 SQIVND (reference sequence). The CDR3, as DNA: TGTGCCAGTAGTGTCAGATTAAGGGAGCTGTTTTTT. This translates into CASSVRLRELFF.

V and J are TRBV5-4 and TRBJ1-1; D unresolved. Per the germline V gene, CDR1 is SGHNT and CDR2 is YYREEE (reference sequence). Trimming removed 3 bases from V and 1 base from J, with 25 bases in between. The CDR3 covers 19 residues. The CDR3 loop is CASSSGGLARLPQNTEAFF. As DNA, the CDR3 is TGTGCCAGCAGCTCGGGAGGATTGGCTCGATTGCCCCAGAACACTGAAGCTTTCTTT.

This chain joins TRBV5-6 and TRBJ2-1; unclear D gene. CDR3 size: 12 residues. Germline CDR1 and CDR2: SGHDT and YYEEEE. V was shortened by 2 bases and J by 9 bases, with 9 bases between the two germline ends. The CDR3 coding sequence is TGTGCCAGCAGCTTCAGTAGATTTGAGCAGTTCTTC. As protein: CASSFSRFEQFF. Drawing the rest from reference TRBV5-6 and TRBJ2-1, the complete variable domain is DAGVTQSPTHLIKTRGQQVTLRCSPKSGHDTVSWYQQALGQGPQFIFQYYEEEERQRGNFPDRFSGHQFPNYSSELNVNALLLGDSALYLCASSFSRFEQFFGPGTRLTVL.

The V and J genes are TRBV6-1 and TRBJ1-5; unclear D gene. V was clipped by 3 bases and J by 6 bases, with 6 bases between them. The CDR3 extends over 12 amino acids. Per germline, CDR1 MNHNS and CDR2 SASEGT. The CDR3 nucleotides are TGTGCCAGCAGTGATGCCGTTCAGCCCCAGCATTTT. This encodes CASSDAVQPQHF.

The chain has TRBV9 and TRBJ1-2; perhaps TRBD1 as D (5 bases). The CDR3 spans 13 residues. V lost 5 bases, J lost 10 bases, and 18 bases lay in between. Germline V gene sequence: CDR1 SGDLS, CDR2 YYNGEE. The CDR3 sequence is CASSAGTQGYYTF. For the CDR3, the DNA is TGTGCCAGCAGTGCCGGGACTCAAGGATACTACACCTTC.

The rearrangement joins TRBV6-1 to TRBJ1-1, with D tentatively TRBD1 (5 bases). Deletions cut 1 base from V and 0 bases from J, with 9 bases between. Germline CDR1 reads MNHNS; CDR2 reads SASEGT. This CDR3 spans 15 amino acids. The CDR3 coding sequence is TGTGCCAGCAGTGAAGGACCGACAGTGAACACTGAAGCTTTCTTT. As protein: CASSEGPTVNTEAFF.

This clone was seen a single time. V usage is TRBV6-1 and J usage is TRBJ1-1, with a possible D match to TRBD1 (5 bases). Trimming took 4 bases from V and 0 from J, leaving 12 bases between them. This CDR3 is built from 15 residues. Germline V gene lookup returns CDR1 MNHNS and CDR2 SASEGT. The CDR3 is CASSVAQGLNTEAFF. Written as DNA, the CDR3 is TGTGCCAGCAGTGTAGCCCAGGGCCTGAACACTGAAGCTTTCTTT.

This chain connects TRBV19 to TRBJ1-1; D is uncertain. From germline, CDR1 is LNHDA and CDR2 SQIVND (reference sequence). Between the trimmed V and J ends, which lost 5 bases and 5 bases, there was a span of 18 bases. CDR3 size: 15 residues. The CDR3 region has the DNA TGTGCCAGTAGTTCGCAGGCTAGCCGGGCGACTGAAGCTTTCTTT. This sequence encodes CASSSQASRATEAFF.

The chain uses TRBV12-5 and TRBJ1-4; 9 nucleotides align to TRBD1. V lost 5 bases to trimming and J lost 3 bases; unmatched junction nucleotides: 7. Germline loops: CDR1 LGHNT, CDR2 FRNRAP. CDR3 length: 16 amino acids. CDR3 sequence reads: CASGAGTGMANEKLFF. The DNA of the CDR3 is TGTGCTAGTGGTGCAGGGACAGGGATGGCTAATGAAAAACTGTTTTTT.

The chain recombines TRBV5-8 with TRBJ2-3; D ambiguous. The V gene's germline CDR1 is SGHTS and CDR2 YDEGEE. The CDR3 loop spans 14 amino acids. Trimming removed 1 base from V and 2 bases from J, with 8 bases in between. The CDR3 nucleotides read TGTGCCAGCAGCTTGCGCGGACCCACAGATACGCAGTATTTT. This translates into CASSLRGPTDTQYF.

This rearrangement joins TRBV6-5 to TRBJ2-1, with D possibly TRBD1 on 6 matching bases. The germline CDR1 and CDR2 sequences are MNHEY and SVGAGI. CDR3 length: 16 amino acids. Trimming pared 0 bases from V and 9 bases from J, leaving 18 bases between. CDR3 sequence (DNA): TGTGCCAGCAGTTACTCACGGACAGCTCTTTTTGGTGAGCAGTTCTTC. Encoded protein: CASSYSRTALFGEQFF.

The rearrangement joins TRBV11-2 to TRBJ1-5, with TRBD1 as a possible D gene (6 bases). The length of the CDR3 is 15 residues. The germline V gene encodes CDR1 SGHAT and CDR2 FQNNGV. Trimming stripped 2 bases from V and 2 bases from J, with 10 bases between. CDR3 nucleotides: TGTGCCAGCAGCTTAATCAGGGGTCGCAATCAGCCCCAGCATTTT. This gives the protein CASSLIRGRNQPQHF.

This clone was seen once. The chain carries TRBV9 and TRBJ1-3; tentatively, D is TRBD1 (6 bases). From germline, CDR1 is SGDLS and CDR2 YYNGEE. The V end lost 3 bases, the J end lost 7 bases, and 14 bases lay between the germline ends. The CDR3 covers 14 residues. In DNA, the CDR3 is TGTGCCAGCAGCGCGGACAGACGGGGTAACACCATATATTTT. Translation gives CASSADRRGNTIYF.

V gene TRBV6-5 combines with J gene TRBJ2-4, with D possibly matching TRBD2 (6 bases). The ends were cut back, 0 bases at V and 7 bases at J, with 13 bases in the middle. Looked up from germline, CDR1 is MNHEY and CDR2 is SVGAGI. The CDR3 covers 15 residues. CDR3 region: CASSYSGAGGNIQYF. For the CDR3, the DNA is TGTGCCAGCAGTTACTCAGGGGCAGGAGGGAACATTCAGTACTTC.

The chain recombines TRBV10-3 with TRBJ2-5; D is uncertain. The CDR3 covers 14 residues. Trimming removed 2 bases from V and 1 base from J, with 8 bases in between. Germline loops: CDR1 ENHRY, CDR2 SYGVKD. CDR3 coding DNA: TGTGCCATCAGTGAGGTAGGAATCCAAGAGACCCAGTACTTC. It encodes CAISEVGIQETQYF.

The chain combines TRBV29-1 with TRBJ1-2, with D maybe TRBD1 (5 bases). Germline V CDR1 and CDR2: SQVTM, ANQGSEA. The CDR3 length is 13 residues. V lost 1 base and J 5 bases, leaving 11 bases between the germline ends. The CDR3 nucleotides read TGCAGCGTTGAAGCCGGCAGGGAATATGGCTACACCTTC. It is translated as CSVEAGREYGYTF.

The rearrangement joins TRBV5-1 to TRBJ1-6; D perhaps matches TRBD1 (5 bases). V gave up 4 bases and J gave up 2 bases, with 13 bases separating them. Germline CDR1 is SGHRS and CDR2 is YFSETQ. The CDR3 is made up of 16 amino acids. The CDR3 DNA reads as TGCGCCAGCAGCGATCTCCCACAGGCCTATAATTCACCCCTCCACTTT. This codes for CASSDLPQAYNSPLHF. Looking up the rest from reference TRBV5-1 and TRBJ1-6 gives the full variable domain: KAGVTQTPRYLIKTRGQQVTLSCSPISGHRSVSWYQQTPGQGLQFLFEYFSETQRNKGNFPGRFSGRQFSNSRSEMNVSTLELGDSALYLCASSDLPQAYNSPLHFGNGTRLTVT.

The V and J genes are TRBV15 and TRBJ1-3, with a tentative D call TRBD1 (5 bases). The CDR3 runs 16 residues. The V end was cut by 1 base, the J end by 8 bases, with 18 bases between. Germline lookup yields CDR1 LNHNV and CDR2 YYDKDF (reference sequence). The CDR3 DNA is TGTGCCACCAGCAGAGGAAGGCAGGGTCGGGGGGACACCATATATTTT. It specifies CATSRGRQGRGDTIYF. Full variable domain (outside the CDR3, taken from reference TRBV15 and TRBJ1-3): DAMVIQNPRYQVTQFGKPVTLSCSQTLNHNVMYWYQQKSSQAPKLLFHYYDKDFNNEADTPDNFQSRRPNTSFCFLDIRSPGLGDTAMYLCATSRGRQGRGDTIYFGEGSWLTVV.

This chain links TRBV6-5 with TRBJ1-1; D gene uncertain. Trimming cost V 0 bases and J 8 bases, with 19 bases left between them. CDR3 length: 16 amino acids. CDR1 MNHEY and CDR2 SVGAGI come from the germline V gene. The CDR3 loop reads CASSYSKQVPYGEAFF. CDR3 DNA sequence: TGTGCCAGCAGTTACTCGAAGCAGGTACCCTATGGGGAAGCTTTCTTT.